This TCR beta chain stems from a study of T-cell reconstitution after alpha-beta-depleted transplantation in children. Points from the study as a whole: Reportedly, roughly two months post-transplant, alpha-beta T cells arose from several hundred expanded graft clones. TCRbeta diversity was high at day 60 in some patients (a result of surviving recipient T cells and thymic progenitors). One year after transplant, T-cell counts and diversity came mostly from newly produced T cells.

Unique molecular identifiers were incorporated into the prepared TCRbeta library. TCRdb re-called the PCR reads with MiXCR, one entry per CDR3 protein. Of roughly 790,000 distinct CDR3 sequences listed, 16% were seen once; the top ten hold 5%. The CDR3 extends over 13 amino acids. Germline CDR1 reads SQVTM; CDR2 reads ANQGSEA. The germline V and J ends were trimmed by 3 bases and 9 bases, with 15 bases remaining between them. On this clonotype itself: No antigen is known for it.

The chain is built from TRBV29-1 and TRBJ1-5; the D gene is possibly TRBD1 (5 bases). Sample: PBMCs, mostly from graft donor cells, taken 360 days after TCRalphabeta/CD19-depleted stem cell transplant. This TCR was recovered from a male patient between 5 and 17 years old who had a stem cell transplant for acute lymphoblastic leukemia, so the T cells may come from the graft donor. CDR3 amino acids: CSVDEGRVGPQHF. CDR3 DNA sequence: TGCAGCGTTGACGAGGGCAGGGTAGGGCCCCAGCATTTT.